This is a list of T cell receptor beta chains from one sample in a study of healthy donors' naive CD4 and CD8 T cells. TCRdb reanalysed the reads using MiXCR and keeps one entry per CDR3 protein. The sample includes about 180,000 distinct CDR3 sequences, around 80% of them seen just once. Material: naive CD4+ and CD8+ T cells sorted from blood, pooled from several donors. The source is a pool of human donors in good health; the sample pools cells from several healthy donors. Each CDR3 is given with its conserved first and last residue. The D gene is left open where the match is weak. Size is omitted from some rows. Given values are once, few, many or a class for expanded clones.

D gene: .; clone size: .; V gene: TRBV4-2; J gene: TRBJ2-7; CDR3 DNA: TGTGCCAGCAGCCAAGATCAGTCCTCCTACGAGCAGTACTTC; CDR3 protein: CASSQDQSSYEQYF
D gene: TRBD2; clone size: .; V gene: TRBV7-8; J gene: TRBJ2-5; CDR3 DNA: TGTGCCAGCAGCGATAGCGGGGGACCCGTTGAGACCCAGTACTTC; CDR3 protein: CASSDSGGPVETQYF
D gene: TRBD1; clone size: .; V gene: TRBV6-5; J gene: TRBJ1-1; CDR3 DNA: TGTGCCAGCAGTACCCACCCGGGACAGGGGGCAGGAGCTTTCTTT; CDR3 protein: CASSTHPGQGAGAFF
D gene: TRBD1; clone size: few; V gene: TRBV12-3/TRBV12-4; J gene: TRBJ1-5; CDR3 DNA: TGTGCCAGCAGTTTTGGCAGGGGGAGCAATCAGCCCCAGCATTTT; CDR3 protein: CASSFGRGSNQPQHF
D gene: .; clone size: .; V gene: TRBV30; J gene: TRBJ2-7; CDR3 DNA: TGTGCCTGGAGTTCCGACTTCTACGAGCAGTACTTC; CDR3 protein: CAWSSDFYEQYF
D gene: TRBD1; clone size: .; V gene: TRBV29-1; J gene: TRBJ2-1; CDR3 DNA: TGCAGCGTTGAAGGAATCAAGGGGGCGAACTACAATGAGCAGTTCTTC; CDR3 protein: CSVEGIKGANYNEQFF
D gene: .; clone size: .; V gene: TRBV5-5; J gene: TRBJ2-2; CDR3 DNA: TGTGCCAGCAGCTCTAAAGGGAACACCGGGGAGCTGTTTTTT; CDR3 protein: CASSSKGNTGELFF
D gene: .; clone size: .; V gene: TRBV6-1; J gene: TRBJ1-5; CDR3 DNA: TGTGCCAGCAGTGAAGCGCTAACGGCAGTGGATCAGCCCCAGCATTTT; CDR3 protein: CASSEALTAVDQPQHF
D gene: TRBD1; clone size: few; V gene: TRBV29-1; J gene: TRBJ1-2; CDR3 DNA: TGCAGCGTAGACGTGGGCACAGGGGATTATGGCTACACCTTC; CDR3 protein: CSVDVGTGDYGYTF
D gene: .; clone size: .; V gene: TRBV29-1; J gene: TRBJ2-7; CDR3 DNA: TGCAGCGTTGAAGATCAGGAGGGACTTATCTACGAGCAGTACTTC; CDR3 protein: CSVEDQEGLIYEQYF
D gene: .; clone size: .; V gene: TRBV29-1; J gene: TRBJ1-2; CDR3 DNA: TGCAGCGTTGAAGGGGTGCGAAAATATGGCTACACCTTC; CDR3 protein: CSVEGVRKYGYTF
D gene: .; clone size: .; V gene: TRBV21-1; J gene: TRBJ2-7; CDR3 DNA: TGTGCCAGCAGGTGGAGGACGACCTCCTACGAGCAGTACTTC; CDR3 protein: CASRWRTTSYEQYF
D gene: .; clone size: .; V gene: TRBV12-3/TRBV12-4; J gene: TRBJ2-7; CDR3 DNA: TGTGCCAGCAGTTTACGTGGGGGCCGAGTCTACGAGCAGTACTTC; CDR3 protein: CASSLRGGRVYEQYF
D gene: .; clone size: .; V gene: TRBV29-1; J gene: TRBJ2-5; CDR3 DNA: TGCAGCGTCATCGGAGGGTACCAAGAGACCCAGTACTTC; CDR3 protein: CSVIGGYQETQYF
D gene: .; clone size: few; V gene: TRBV29-1; J gene: TRBJ2-7; CDR3 DNA: TGCAGCGTTGGTTCACAGGGTCTCGAGCAGTACTTC; CDR3 protein: CSVGSQGLEQYF
D gene: .; clone size: .; V gene: TRBV29-1; J gene: TRBJ2-2; CDR3 DNA: TGCAGCGTTGTCTCTTTCGGGGAGCTGTTTTTT; CDR3 protein: CSVVSFGELFF
D gene: .; clone size: .; V gene: TRBV12-3/TRBV12-4; J gene: TRBJ2-3; CDR3 DNA: TGTGCCAGCAGTTACTTAGGGGACCCCCAAGATACGCAGTATTTT; CDR3 protein: CASSYLGDPQDTQYF
D gene: .; clone size: few; V gene: TRBV10-3; J gene: TRBJ2-5; CDR3 DNA: TGTGCCATCAGGTCAGGGGAGGAAGAGACCCAGTACTTC; CDR3 protein: CAIRSGEEETQYF
D gene: .; clone size: .; V gene: TRBV18; J gene: TRBJ1-2; CDR3 DNA: TGTGCCAGCTCATCTTCCAGGGTAGAGGGCTACACCTTC; CDR3 protein: CASSSSRVEGYTF
D gene: .; clone size: once; V gene: TRBV29-1; J gene: TRBJ2-6; CDR3 DNA: TGCAGCGTTGTCTCCCAAAGTACTGGGGCCAACGTCCTGACTTTC; CDR3 protein: CSVVSQSTGANVLTF
D gene: .; clone size: .; V gene: TRBV12-3/TRBV12-4; J gene: TRBJ1-1; CDR3 DNA: TGTGCCAGCAGTTTAGAGCCGGCCCAGAACACTGAAGCTTTCTTT; CDR3 protein: CASSLEPAQNTEAFF
D gene: .; clone size: few; V gene: TRBV6-1; J gene: TRBJ2-3; CDR3 DNA: TGTGCCAGCAGTGCGTATACGCAGTATTTT; CDR3 protein: CASSAYTQYF
D gene: .; clone size: .; V gene: TRBV29-1; J gene: TRBJ2-7; CDR3 DNA: TGCAGCGTTGAAGGGCCTCACTACGAGCAGTACTTC; CDR3 protein: CSVEGPHYEQYF
D gene: TRBD1; clone size: .; V gene: TRBV6-5; J gene: TRBJ2-1; CDR3 DNA: TGTGCCAGCAGTTACGGGACAGGGTGGTATGAGCAGTTCTTC; CDR3 protein: CASSYGTGWYEQFF
D gene: TRBD1; clone size: few; V gene: TRBV6-5; J gene: TRBJ2-5; CDR3 DNA: TGTGCCAGCAGTTACCCGACAGGGGAAGGGGAGACCCAGTACTTC; CDR3 protein: CASSYPTGEGETQYF
D gene: .; clone size: .; V gene: TRBV6-5; J gene: TRBJ1-2; CDR3 DNA: TGTGCCAGCACCTCCCATGGGGACTATGGCTACACCTTC; CDR3 protein: CASTSHGDYGYTF
D gene: .; clone size: .; V gene: TRBV19; J gene: TRBJ1-5; CDR3 DNA: TGTGCCAGTAGTGTGAAGGTAGAGAGGAATCAGCCCCAGCATTTT; CDR3 protein: CASSVKVERNQPQHF
D gene: .; clone size: .; V gene: TRBV5-1; J gene: TRBJ1-2; CDR3 DNA: TGCGCCAGCAGCTTAGGATCGGAAGGCTACACCTTC; CDR3 protein: CASSLGSEGYTF
D gene: .; clone size: .; V gene: TRBV5-4; J gene: TRBJ2-3; CDR3 DNA: TGTGCCAGCACCACCGGGACAGATACGCAGTATTTT; CDR3 protein: CASTTGTDTQYF
D gene: .; clone size: .; V gene: TRBV27; J gene: TRBJ2-6; CDR3 DNA: TGTGCCAGCAGCCCTCTAGGATCTGGGGCCAACGTCCTGACTTTC; CDR3 protein: CASSPLGSGANVLTF
D gene: .; clone size: .; V gene: TRBV27; J gene: TRBJ1-2; CDR3 DNA: TGTGCCAGCAGTTTATCGCTGGGGGGCGGCTACACCTTC; CDR3 protein: CASSLSLGGGYTF
D gene: TRBD1; clone size: .; V gene: TRBV7-2; J gene: TRBJ1-5; CDR3 DNA: TGTGCCAGCAGCTTAGGATCAGGGGGAAGTCAGCCCCAGCATTTT; CDR3 protein: CASSLGSGGSQPQHF
D gene: .; clone size: .; V gene: TRBV29-1; J gene: TRBJ2-5; CDR3 DNA: TGCAGCGTTGACGAATTTCAAGAGACCCAGTACTTC; CDR3 protein: CSVDEFQETQYF
D gene: .; clone size: .; V gene: TRBV19; J gene: TRBJ2-7; CDR3 DNA: TGTGCCAGTAGTATCAGTTCGGGGCCAGGGTCCTACGAGCAGTACTTC; CDR3 protein: CASSISSGPGSYEQYF
D gene: .; clone size: .; V gene: TRBV14; J gene: TRBJ1-6; CDR3 DNA: TGTGCCAGCAGGGGAACAGTCAATTCACCCCTCCACTTT; CDR3 protein: CASRGTVNSPLHF
D gene: .; clone size: .; V gene: TRBV6-5; J gene: TRBJ1-2; CDR3 DNA: TGTGCCAGCAGTTACCGGCCCACAGGGAGGGATGGCTACACCTTC; CDR3 protein: CASSYRPTGRDGYTF
D gene: .; clone size: few; V gene: TRBV7-8; J gene: TRBJ2-7; CDR3 DNA: TGTGCCAGCAGCTTAGGAGGCGGGACCTCCTACGAGCAGTACTTC; CDR3 protein: CASSLGGGTSYEQYF
D gene: .; clone size: .; V gene: TRBV15; J gene: TRBJ2-7; CDR3 DNA: TGTGCCACCAGCAGGGACGGAACCTACGAGCAGTACTTC; CDR3 protein: CATSRDGTYEQYF
D gene: TRBD1; clone size: .; V gene: TRBV29-1; J gene: TRBJ1-1; CDR3 DNA: TGCAGCGTTTCGGGACAGTTGGACACTGAAGCTTTCTTT; CDR3 protein: CSVSGQLDTEAFF
D gene: .; clone size: .; V gene: TRBV15; J gene: TRBJ2-7; CDR3 DNA: TGTGCCACCAGCAGAGTCTTGGGGACTCCAGGCTACGAGCAGTACTTC; CDR3 protein: CATSRVLGTPGYEQYF
D gene: .; clone size: .; V gene: TRBV5-5; J gene: TRBJ2-3; CDR3 DNA: TGTGCCAGCAGCTCGAAGGATACGCAGTATTTT; CDR3 protein: CASSSKDTQYF
D gene: TRBD1; clone size: few; V gene: TRBV29-1; J gene: TRBJ2-1; CDR3 DNA: TGCAGCGTGCCTAGACAGGGGTCCTACGAGCAGTTCTTC; CDR3 protein: CSVPRQGSYEQFF
D gene: TRBD1; clone size: .; V gene: TRBV29-1; J gene: TRBJ1-5; CDR3 DNA: TGCAGCGTCGGACAGGGAAGTCAGCCCCAGCATTTT; CDR3 protein: CSVGQGSQPQHF
D gene: .; clone size: .; V gene: TRBV12-5; J gene: TRBJ1-1; CDR3 DNA: TGTGCTAGTGGGCCAACACAGGGTTGGAACACTGAAGCTTTCTTT; CDR3 protein: CASGPTQGWNTEAFF
D gene: .; clone size: .; V gene: TRBV6-6; J gene: TRBJ2-1; CDR3 DNA: TGTGCCAGCAGCCTCTCTGCCTATGAGCAGTTCTTC; CDR3 protein: CASSLSAYEQFF
D gene: TRBD1; clone size: .; V gene: TRBV5-6; J gene: TRBJ2-1; CDR3 DNA: TGTGCCAGCAGCTATGGGACAGATTTCTCCTACAATGAGCAGTTCTTC; CDR3 protein: CASSYGTDFSYNEQFF
D gene: TRBD1; clone size: .; V gene: TRBV27; J gene: TRBJ1-5; CDR3 DNA: TGTGCCAGCAGTTACAGGGGGACAAATCAGCCCCAGCATTTT; CDR3 protein: CASSYRGTNQPQHF
D gene: TRBD2; clone size: .; V gene: TRBV29-1; J gene: TRBJ2-1; CDR3 DNA: TGCAGCGTTGACAAACCCAACCCTGGGACTAGGCCCACCTATGAGCAGTTCTTC; CDR3 protein: CSVDKPNPGTRPTYEQFF
D gene: TRBD1; clone size: .; V gene: TRBV6-2/TRBV6-3; J gene: TRBJ2-7; CDR3 DNA: TGTGCCAGCAGCATGGGACAGCCTACCCCGGTGGACGAGCAGTACTTC; CDR3 protein: CASSMGQPTPVDEQYF
D gene: .; clone size: .; V gene: TRBV27; J gene: TRBJ2-3; CDR3 DNA: TGTGCCAGCAGTTTCGTAGCGGAGACAGATACGCAGTATTTT; CDR3 protein: CASSFVAETDTQYF
D gene: .; clone size: .; V gene: TRBV7-8; J gene: TRBJ1-2; CDR3 DNA: TGTGCCAGCAGCTTACGCACGAACGGTTATGGCTACACCTTC; CDR3 protein: CASSLRTNGYGYTF
D gene: .; clone size: .; V gene: TRBV29-1; J gene: TRBJ2-3; CDR3 DNA: TGCAGCGTTTTACTCGCCGGGGGAGGATACACAGATACGCAGTATTTT; CDR3 protein: CSVLLAGGGYTDTQYF
D gene: .; clone size: .; V gene: TRBV6-5; J gene: TRBJ2-2; CDR3 DNA: TGTGCCAGCAACGACCAGCCTAAGAACACCGGGGAGCTGTTTTTT; CDR3 protein: CASNDQPKNTGELFF